This TCR beta chain stems from a study of regulatory T cells in long-lasting Graves disease. The CDR3 loop spans 12 amino acids. Trimming at V came to 7 bases and at J to 6 bases, leaving 4 bases not matched to a gene. Per the germline V gene, CDR1 is SQVTM and CDR2 is ANQGSEA. The time point denotes: newly diagnosed GD, antithyroid drugs for less than 3 months. Researchers made the TCR library from RNA that was extracted from PBMCs. Sequencing libraries for TCR beta were prepared with iRepertoire HTBI primers and Arm-PCR of CDR3 regions. In TCRdb, the multiplex PCR reads were re-called with MiXCR into one record per CDR3 protein. The table includes approximately 390,000 distinct CDR3 sequences, around 15% detected once. In this sample, this clonotype turned up a few times. The sample also formed part of further work on T cells in Graves' hyperthyroidism and ophthalmopathy.

This sample comprised peripheral blood mononuclear cells (PBMCs), obtained at new diagnosis, from a patient treated with antithyroid drugs. The chain couples TRBV29-1 to TRBJ2-2; 8 bases map to TRBD2. The source is a woman younger than 35 with Graves disease. The CDR3 protein is CSGSGGPGELFF. Written as DNA, the CDR3 is TGCAGCGGATCGGGGGGGCCCGGGGAGCTGTTTTTT.